One sample yielded the 3 T cell receptor beta chains listed below, sequenced in a study of control samples from healthy donors and cancer patients. The method was immunoSEQ multiplex PCR; TCRdb's version includes in-frame clones alone and lacks a portion of them. The sample contains 77,000 or so clones, about nine tenths of which appear only once. Sequenced: blood. All receptors derive from a man aged 25-45 years in good health.

The gene calls are TRBV5-6 and TRBJ1-3, with D perhaps TRBD1 (5 bases). V was shortened by 0 bases and J by 0 bases, with 13 bases between the two germline ends. Germline V gives CDR1 SGHDT, CDR2 YYEEEE. The CDR3 extends over 17 amino acids. This CDR3 is CASSLAGGIRSGNTIYF. The CDR3 coding sequence is TGTGCCAGCAGCTTGGCCGGGGGGATCCGCTCTGGAAACACCATATATTTT.

The CDR3 DNA is TGTGCCACCAGTGATCCCCCATCCAGGGGGGAGACCCAGTACTTC. This translates into CATSDPPSRGETQYF. The chain carries TRBV24-1 and TRBJ2-5; 7 bases agree with TRBD1. The CDR3 loop spans 15 amino acids. The germline CDR1 and CDR2 sequences are KGHDR and SFDVKD. J was trimmed by 5 bases and V by 3 bases; bases with no gene match: 8.

The chain links TRBV19 to TRBJ2-1; D ambiguous. CDR3 length: 13 amino acids. V lost 1 base and J 7 bases, leaving 8 bases between the germline ends. The germline CDR1 and CDR2 sequences are LNHDA and SQIVND (reference sequence). CDR3 region: CASSIVGRNEQFF. For the CDR3, the DNA is TGTGCCAGTAGTATAGTGGGCCGGAATGAGCAGTTCTTC. The entire variable domain, with the rest obtained from reference TRBV19 and TRBJ2-1, is as follows: DGGITQSPKYLFRKEGQNVTLSCEQNLNHDAMYWYRQDPGQGLRLIYYSQIVNDFQKGDIAEGYSVSREKKESFPLTVTSAQKNPTAFYLCASSIVGRNEQFFGPGTRLTVL.